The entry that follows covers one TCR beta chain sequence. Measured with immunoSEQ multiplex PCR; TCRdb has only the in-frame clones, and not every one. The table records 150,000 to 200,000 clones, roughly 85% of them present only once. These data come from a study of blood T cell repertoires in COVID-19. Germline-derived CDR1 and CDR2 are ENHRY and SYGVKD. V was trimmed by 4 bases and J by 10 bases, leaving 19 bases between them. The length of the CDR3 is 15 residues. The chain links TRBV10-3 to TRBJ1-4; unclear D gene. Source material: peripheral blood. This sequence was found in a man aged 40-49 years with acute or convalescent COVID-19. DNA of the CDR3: TGTGCCATCAGTGTAGGAGGTCCTAACAAGGGAAAACTGTTTTTT. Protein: CAISVGGPNKGKLFF.